A selection of T cell receptor beta chains follows, all from one sample in a study of chemoradiotherapy in HPV16-positive cancers. Profiling relied on immunoSEQ multiplex PCR, and the TCRdb table lists in-frame clones only, not all of them. The table includes 15,000 to 20,000 clones, under 80% detected once. This specimen was taken from a patient who underwent chemoradiotherapy. The origin of the receptors is a human donor with HPV-associated anogenital cancer. CDR3s include the opening cysteine and the closing phenylalanine or tryptophan. The D gene is left open where the match is weak.

TRBD1,TRBV5-6,TRBJ1-2,CASSLVRDRSYGYTF
TRBD1,TRBV7-2,TRBJ2-3,CASSLVRGRGDTQYF
.,TRBV6-6,TRBJ2-1,CASSAPTSPEQFF
.,TRBV14,TRBJ1-2,CASSQGTAYGYTF
.,TRBV2,TRBJ1-1,CASSADRNTEAFF
.,TRBV4-1,TRBJ1-5,CASSQGHGTWDQPQHF
TRBD1,TRBV7-9,TRBJ1-2,CASRHDRGEGYTF
TRBD1,TRBV30,TRBJ2-7,CAWTGRDRGNYEQYF
.,TRBV15,TRBJ2-7,CATSRDQGGGTDEQYF
.,TRBV18,TRBJ1-2,CASSPGQPDGYTF
.,TRBV5-1,TRBJ2-7,CASSRGNPESYEQYF
.,TRBV9,TRBJ2-1,CASSVVGRGNEQFF
.,TRBV2,TRBJ1-6,CASSDRNSYNSPLHF
.,TRBV5-1,TRBJ2-1,CASSSGTSYNEQFF
.,TRBV4-3,TRBJ2-1,CASSQDRVGYNEQFF
TRBD1,TRBV15,TRBJ1-1,CATSRDRGTEAFF
.,TRBV4-3,TRBJ1-2,CASSPRHIRDGDIIYGYTF
.,TRBV19,TRBJ1-4,CASSIGGAANEKLFF
.,TRBV29-1,TRBJ1-1,CSVEQGGYTEAFF
TRBD1,TRBV5-4,TRBJ1-2,CASSQGGGYGYTF
.,TRBV7-2,TRBJ2-5,CASSGSEGGGETQYF
.,TRBV6-4,TRBJ1-1,CASSLQENTEAFF
.,TRBV7-5,TRBJ2-5,CARSLGQGLETQYF
TRBD1,TRBV19,TRBJ1-2,CASSIVVGQGGSYTF
.,TRBV7-9,TRBJ2-1,CASSLLGLPTYNEQFF
TRBD2,TRBV5-1,TRBJ2-3,CASSRTSGGATDTQYF
TRBD1,TRBV13,TRBJ2-1,CASSLGQDSYNEQFF
.,TRBV4-3,TRBJ2-1,CASSQGGAIYNEQFF
TRBD1,TRBV5-4,TRBJ1-6,CASSFEGQGANSPLHF
TRBD1,TRBV2,TRBJ1-6,CASSYTGVGSPLHF
.,TRBV18,TRBJ1-2,CASSGSNYGYTF
TRBD1,TRBV12-5,TRBJ2-5,CASGLDRVPGQETQYF
.,TRBV27,TRBJ2-7,CASSLSLQSYEQYF
TRBD1,TRBV2,TRBJ2-7,CASVGTGSYEQYF
.,TRBV9,TRBJ2-1,CASSVQEGALEQFF
TRBD1,TRBV6-1,TRBJ1-3,CASSGTGDSGNTIYF
.,TRBV4-1,TRBJ1-1,CASSLGTWTFF
.,TRBV4-3,TRBJ1-1,CASSQDLEESSEAFF
.,TRBV13,TRBJ1-2,CASSLGRVNYGYTF
TRBD2,TRBV11-3,TRBJ2-1,CASSPLASGGFSEQFF
TRBD1,TRBV5-1,TRBJ2-2,CASSPGQGGERELFF
.,TRBV15,TRBJ1-6,CATSGRDDSSSPLHF
.,TRBV5-4,TRBJ2-6,CASNIWSSGANVLTF
.,TRBV5-8,TRBJ1-1,CASSLTYRAEGTEAFF